The rows below give T cell receptor beta chains drawn from one sample of a study of monozygotic twins with inflammatory bowel disease. TCRdb reprocessed the 5' RACE reads, keeping one entry per CDR3 protein, no DNA. Its clone listing holds 300,000 to 400,000 distinct CDR3 sequences. Sequencing used blood. The receptor set was obtained from a human donor with ulcerative colitis or Crohn's disease, or a healthy co-twin of an affected twin (not recorded which). The CDR3 runs from the conserved cysteine through the conserved F or W.

>TRBJ2-2|TRBV3-1
CASSQEVLTPHGAGELFF
>TRBJ1-1|TRBV4-1
CASSQDKAPGARTEAFF
>TRBJ2-6|TRBV4-3
CASSLIGGVSGANVLTF
>TRBJ1-1|TRBV6-2/TRBV6-3
CASSPLRGTEAFF
>TRBJ1-4|TRBV20-1
CSARDRGQVLEKLFF
>TRBJ1-2|TRBV5-1
CASSLWTGENYGYTF
>TRBJ1-5|TRBV18
CASSLNEFWEPQHF
>TRBJ1-1|TRBV12-3/TRBV12-4
CALLKGGNTEAFF
>TRBJ2-5|TRBV2
CASRSREFEETQYF
>TRBJ1-2|TRBV6-5
CASSSFGQAVNYGYTF
>TRBJ2-3|TRBV4-1
CASSQEGVPAPDTQYF
>TRBJ2-2|TRBV5-1
CASSLVQPNTGELFF
>TRBJ2-2|TRBV5-1
CASSSSSQGLDRAGELFF
>TRBJ1-2|TRBV6-5
CASSYEKRTVGVSEAF
>TRBJ2-2|TRBV5-5
CASSWGADNTGELFF
>TRBJ1-2|TRBV12-3/TRBV12-4
CASSPTGGEEYYGYTF
>TRBJ1-2|TRBV28
CASSLIKFGQYGSGYTF
>TRBJ1-1|TRBV7-2
CASSLLPGVQTEAFF
>TRBJ2-5|TRBV15
CATDSRQGETQYF
>TRBJ2-1|TRBV29-1
CSVAQGLRTDNEQFF
>TRBJ2-3|TRBV12-3/TRBV12-4
CASSLQDTDTQYF
>TRBJ2-3|TRBV10-3
CATATSGENTDTQYF
>TRBJ2-1|TRBV4-3
CASSQDLAVDEQFF
>TRBJ2-6|TRBV11-2
CAVNPGQGVSLGANVLTF
>TRBJ2-3|TRBV27
CASSLSVIRDTQYF
>TRBJ1-3|TRBV5-4
CASSWDRAGNTIYF
>TRBJ2-1|TRBV30
CAWTLGHTYNEQFF
>TRBJ2-4|TRBV10-3
CATTSLDENIQYF
>TRBJ2-7|TRBV18
CASSPPPSSYEQYF
>TRBJ2-7|TRBV28
CASSLGRGSYEQYF
>TRBJ2-2|TRBV28
CASSFNDRFGGELFF